The 22 T cell receptor beta chains given below trace back to one sample, sequenced in a study of patients and donors after allogeneic stem cell transplantation. TCRdb re-derived calls from the RT-PCR reads in MiXCR, one entry per CDR3 protein. Of 25,000 to 40,000 distinct CDR3 sequences detected, roughly a third appear once; the ten largest clones hold approximately 82%. The material sequenced was blood, either unsorted or a sorted T cell fraction (not recorded which). The receptors were gathered from a human donor who was either an allogeneic HSCT recipient or a stem cell or donor lymphocyte infusion donor (not recorded which). It is not recorded whose cells these are; they may come from a transplant donor.

This clonotype was seen only once. A junction end diverges from the germline sequence, so it may reflect a read error. The genes are TRBV20-1 and TRBJ2-3; 7 nucleotides agree with TRBD2. The CDR3 loop spans 14 amino acids. Germline-derived CDR1 and CDR2 are DFQATT and SNEGSKA (reference sequence). CDR3 sequence reads: CSARRAGLTDTQYF. The DNA of the CDR3 is TGCAGTGCTAGAAGAGCGGGGCTCACCGATACGCAGTATTTC.

This chain links TRBV29-1 with TRBJ1-2; 9 nucleotides agree with TRBD1. Germline-derived CDR1 and CDR2 are SQVTM and ANQGSEA. V lost 1 base and J lost 4; bases outside the gene matches: 4. The CDR3 totals 14 residues. The CDR3 DNA is TGCAGCGTTGAAGGGACAGGGGTCGGCTATGGCTACACCTTC. Amino acid sequence: CSVEGTGVGYGYTF. Together with reference TRBV29-1 and TRBJ1-2, the CDR3 gives the full variable domain: SAVISQKPSRDICQRGTSLTIQCQVDSQVTMMFWYRQQPGQSLTLIATANQGSEATYESGFVIDKFPISRPNLTFSTLTVSNMSPEDSSIYLCSVEGTGVGYGYTFGSGTRLTVV.

The chain is built from TRBV7-2 and TRBJ2-5; D gene uncertain. The V end was cut by 3 bases, the J end by 2 bases, with 16 bases between. This CDR3 has 16 amino acids. Germline-derived CDR1 and CDR2 are SGHTA and FQGNSA. In nucleotides, the CDR3 is TGTGCCAGCAGCTTGGGGTACTATCACTATCAAGAGACCCAGTACTTC. This translates into CASSLGYYHYQETQYF.

Only a few counts were recorded for this clonotype. The genes are TRBV7-9 and TRBJ1-4, with no clear D. The CDR3 runs 17 residues. The V gene lost 5 bases and the J gene lost 3 bases, with 19 bases spanning the gap. The germline CDR1 and CDR2 sequences are SEHNR and FQNEAQ (reference sequence). The CDR3 reads CASSDAPWRSANEKLFF. In DNA form, the CDR3 reads TGTGCCAGCAGCGACGCGCCATGGAGAAGCGCTAATGAAAAACTGTTTTTT.

In this sample, this clonotype turned up a few times. This rearrangement joins TRBV29-1 to TRBJ1-3, with D possibly matching TRBD1 (5 bases). The CDR3 has 15 amino acids. V was shortened by 3 bases and J by 0 bases, with 12 bases between the two germline ends. Germline-derived CDR1 and CDR2 are SQVTM and ANQGSEA. CDR3 nucleotides: TGCAGCGTTGACCTACCAGGGTACTCTGGAAACACCATATATTTT. It codes for CSVDLPGYSGNTIYF.

In its sample, this clonotype was seen many times. The chain employs TRBV10-3 and TRBJ2-1; 11 bases fit TRBD2. Germline V gene data show CDR1 as ENHRY and CDR2 as SYGVKD. There are 13 residues in the CDR3. With 8 bases clipped from V and 6 bases from J, the junction kept 3 bases outside the gene matches. The CDR3 sequence is CAIHGTSGNEQFF. The DNA for the CDR3 is TGTGCCATCCACGGGACTAGCGGCAATGAGCAGTTCTTC.

V and J are TRBV7-2 and TRBJ2-2, with 8 bases matching TRBD1. Germline trimming cut 3 bases from V and 4 bases from J; bases unmatched to any gene: 4. In germline, CDR1 is SGHTA, CDR2 FQGNSA. This CDR3 is 15 amino acids long. CDR3 region: CASSFTGGVTGELFF. CDR3 nucleotides: TGTGCCAGCAGCTTTACAGGGGGTGTCACCGGGGAGCTGTTTTTT.

The CDR3 DNA sequence: TGTGCCAGCAGTCCAGGACTAGCGGGGGACTCTAGCACAGATACGCAGTATTTT. It codes for CASSPGLAGDSSTDTQYF. This rearrangement joins TRBV12-3 or TRBV12-4 to TRBJ2-3, with 13 bases fitting TRBD2. V lost 5 bases, J lost 0 bases, and 8 bases stayed unmatched. The CDR3 has 18 amino acids.

The V call is TRBV20-1, the J call TRBJ2-3; 8 bases fit TRBD2. Germline V CDR1 and CDR2: DFQATT, SNEGSKA (reference sequence). Trimming at V came to 3 bases and at J to 1 base, leaving 3 bases not matched to a gene. The CDR3 covers 14 residues. The CDR3 DNA follows: TGCAGTGCTAGGGGGACTAGACGCACAGATACGCAGTATTTT. Its protein is CSARGTRRTDTQYF.

This rearrangement joins TRBV7-9 to TRBJ2-1, with 7 positions matching TRBD2. The ends lost 5 bases at V and 8 bases at J; junction bases unmatched: 3. The CDR3 is 12 residues long. From germline, CDR1 is SEHNR and CDR2 FQNEAQ (reference sequence). CDR3 amino acids: CASSPGRYEQFF. The CDR3 DNA sequence: TGTGCCAGCAGCCCCGGGAGGTATGAGCAGTTCTTC.

This clonotype was counted between two and nine times. V and J are TRBV4-1 and TRBJ1-2; 7 bases are shared with TRBD1. The germline gives CDR1 MGHRA, CDR2 YSYEKL. The V and J ends lost 4 bases and 5 bases, in that order; junction bases with no gene match: 10. This CDR3 has 15 residues. CDR3 residues: CASSLTGQDPYGYTF. As DNA, the CDR3 is TGCGCCAGCAGCCTGACCGGACAGGACCCATATGGCTACACCTTC.

This chain links TRBV24-1 with TRBJ1-1; D is ambiguous. V was cut by 2 bases and J by 0 bases, with 9 bases left in between. This CDR3 is 15 amino acids long. CDR1 and CDR2 from the germline V gene are KGHDR and SFDVKD. CDR3 DNA sequence: TGTGCCACCAGTGATTCCCAGAAAATGAACACTGAAGCTTTCTTT. It translates to CATSDSQKMNTEAFF.

V is TRBV10-3 and J is TRBJ2-3, with a tentative D call TRBD1 (5 bases). V dropped 2 bases and J dropped 2 bases, with 8 bases sitting between them. Germline lookup yields CDR1 ENHRY and CDR2 SYGVKD. This CDR3 has 14 amino acids. CDR3 in amino acids: CAISEPTATDTQYF. In DNA, the CDR3 is TGTGCCATCAGTGAGCCGACAGCCACAGATACGCAGTATTTT.

This clonotype turned up a few times. V is TRBV15 and J is TRBJ1-2; no clear D. Germline lookup yields CDR1 LNHNV and CDR2 YYDKDF (reference sequence). The CDR3 has 15 amino acids. The germline V and J ends were trimmed by 6 bases and 6 bases, with 20 bases remaining between them. CDR3 bases: TGTGCCACCAGGGAACCTGGCCAGTACGTTCATGGCTACACCTTC. Residues: CATREPGQYVHGYTF. Using reference TRBV15 and TRBJ1-2 for the parts outside the CDR3, the full variable domain is DAMVIQNPRYQVTQFGKPVTLSCSQTLNHNVMYWYQQKSSQAPKLLFHYYDKDFNNEADTPDNFQSRRPNTSFCFLDIRSPGLGDTAMYLCATREPGQYVHGYTFGSGTRLTVV.

V is TRBV10-3 and J is TRBJ1-2; perhaps TRBD1 as D (5 bases). CDR3 length equals 15 residues. In germline, CDR1 is ENHRY, CDR2 SYGVKD. Trimming removed 4 bases at V and 6 bases at J, with 18 bases between. The CDR3 coding sequence is TGTGCCATCAGTGTGATAGGCCAACCGGGGGATGGCTACACCTTC. It codes for CAISVIGQPGDGYTF.

This chain connects TRBV9 to TRBJ1-2, with TRBD1 matching over 9 bases. After removal of 3 bases from V and 4 bases from J, the junction contained 4 bases not matched to a gene. The CDR3 loop spans 14 amino acids. CDR1 is SGDLS, CDR2 YYNGEE, per germline. Here the CDR3 reads CASSALGQGYGYTF. CDR3 bases: TGTGCCAGCAGCGCATTGGGACAGGGCTATGGCTACACCTTC. Supplemented by reference TRBV9 and TRBJ1-2, the full variable domain reads DSGVTQTPKHLITATGQRVTLRCSPRSGDLSVYWYQQSLDQGLQFLIQYYNGEERAKGNILERFSAQQFPDLHSELNLSSLELGDSALYFCASSALGQGYGYTFGSGTRLTVV.

CDR3 bases: TGTGCCAGCAGCTACGGGACAGGGGTTGGAGATGAGCAGTTCTTC. Translation gives CASSYGTGVGDEQFF. The V and J genes are TRBV11-3 and TRBJ2-1; 10 bases match TRBD1. V dropped 4 bases and J dropped 8; count of bases not matched to a gene: 8. This CDR3 spans 15 amino acids. The germline CDR1 and CDR2 sequences are SGHNT and YENEEA. Using reference TRBV11-3 and TRBJ2-1 for the parts outside the CDR3, the full variable domain is EAGVVQSPRYKIIEKKQPVAFWCNPISGHNTLYWYLQNLGQGPELLIRYENEEAVDDSQLPKDRFSAERLKGVDSTLKIQPAELGDSAVYLCASSYGTGVGDEQFFGPGTRLTVL.

The gene calls are TRBV4-3 and TRBJ1-6; 7 nucleotides align to TRBD1. With 0 bases clipped from V and 4 bases from J, the junction kept 3 bases outside the gene matches. The CDR3 covers 16 residues. Germline lookup yields CDR1 LGHNA and CDR2 YSLEER. CDR3 nucleotides: TGCGCCAGCAGCCAAGAAGTGACAGGGTATAATTCACCCCTCCACTTT. It is translated as CASSQEVTGYNSPLHF.

This chain joins TRBV15 and TRBJ1-6; D remains unclear. Germline CDR1 is LNHNV and CDR2 is YYDKDF (reference sequence). The V end lost 1 base, the J end lost 14 bases, and 9 bases lay between the germline ends. The length of the CDR3 is 12 residues. DNA of the CDR3: TGTGCCACCAGCAGAGTCGGTGGGTCCCTCCACTTT. It yields the protein CATSRVGGSLHF.

This clonotype was seen a handful of times. This sequence joins TRBV5-1 and TRBJ1-4, with D perhaps TRBD1 (5 bases). Per germline, CDR1 SGHRS and CDR2 YFSETQ. The CDR3 is 15 amino acids. Trimming stripped 1 base from V and 6 bases from J, with 13 bases between. The CDR3 coding sequence is TGCGCCAGCAGCTTGAGGGGCAGAGAGGATGAAAAACTGTTTTTT. Encoded protein: CASSLRGREDEKLFF. Full variable domain (remainder filled in from reference TRBV5-1 and TRBJ1-4): KAGVTQTPRYLIKTRGQQVTLSCSPISGHRSVSWYQQTPGQGLQFLFEYFSETQRNKGNFPGRFSGRQFSNSRSEMNVSTLELGDSALYLCASSLRGREDEKLFFGSGTQLSVL.

The table lists this clonotype with a few counts. The rearrangement links TRBV12-3 or TRBV12-4 to TRBJ1-6; D call uncertain. Trimming removed 5 bases from V and 8 bases from J, with 10 bases in between. The CDR3 loop spans 13 amino acids. The CDR3 sequence is CASSLRVDSPLHF. In nucleotides, the CDR3 is TGTGCCAGCAGTCTACGAGTGGATTCACCCCTCCACTTT.

The chain couples TRBV27 to TRBJ2-3; a possible D gene is TRBD2 (5 bases). V was pared by 4 bases and J by 3 bases, with 23 bases between. The CDR3 is 18 amino acids. Germline CDR1 MNHEY, CDR2 SMNVEV (reference sequence). The CDR3 here is CASSSPLGSSEITDTQYF. CDR3 nucleotide sequence: TGTGCCAGCAGTTCACCATTGGGCAGTAGCGAGATTACAGATACGCAGTATTTT.